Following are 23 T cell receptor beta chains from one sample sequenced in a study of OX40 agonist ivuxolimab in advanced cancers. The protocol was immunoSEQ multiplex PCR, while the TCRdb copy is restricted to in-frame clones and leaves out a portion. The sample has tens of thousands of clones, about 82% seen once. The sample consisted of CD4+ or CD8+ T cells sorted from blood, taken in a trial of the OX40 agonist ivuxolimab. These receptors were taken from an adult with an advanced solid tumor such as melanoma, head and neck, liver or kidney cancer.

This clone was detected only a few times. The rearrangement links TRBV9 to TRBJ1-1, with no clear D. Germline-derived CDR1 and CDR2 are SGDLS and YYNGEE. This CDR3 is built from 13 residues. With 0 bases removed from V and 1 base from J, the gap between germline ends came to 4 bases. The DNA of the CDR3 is TGTGCCAGCAGCGTAGCAGGGAACACTGAAGCTTTCTTT. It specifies CASSVAGNTEAFF.

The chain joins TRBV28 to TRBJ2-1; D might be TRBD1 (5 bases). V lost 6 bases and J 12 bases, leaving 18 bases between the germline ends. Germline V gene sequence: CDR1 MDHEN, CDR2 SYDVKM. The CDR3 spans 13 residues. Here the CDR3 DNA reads TGTGCCAGCAGATACCCAGTGGGGCAGACGCAGTTCTTC. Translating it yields CASRYPVGQTQFF.

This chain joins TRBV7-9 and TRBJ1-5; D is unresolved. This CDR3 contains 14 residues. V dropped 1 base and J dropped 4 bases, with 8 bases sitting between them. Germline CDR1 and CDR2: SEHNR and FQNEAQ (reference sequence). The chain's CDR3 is CASSLVDDNQPQHF. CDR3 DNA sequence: TGTGCCAGCAGCTTAGTAGATGATAATCAGCCCCAGCATTTT.

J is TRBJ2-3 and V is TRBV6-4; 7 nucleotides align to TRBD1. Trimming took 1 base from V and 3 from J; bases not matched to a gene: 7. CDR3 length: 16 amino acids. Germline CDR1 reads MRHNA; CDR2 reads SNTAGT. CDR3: CASSDWSGRGTDTQYF. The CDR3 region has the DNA TGTGCCAGCAGTGACTGGTCGGGCAGGGGGACAGATACGCAGTATTTT.

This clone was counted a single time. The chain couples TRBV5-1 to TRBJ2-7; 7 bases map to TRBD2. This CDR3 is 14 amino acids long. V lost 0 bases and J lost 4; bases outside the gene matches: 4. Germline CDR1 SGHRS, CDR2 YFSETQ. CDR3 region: CASSLAAGEYEQYF. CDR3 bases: TGCGCCAGCAGCTTGGCGGCGGGAGAATACGAGCAGTACTTC.

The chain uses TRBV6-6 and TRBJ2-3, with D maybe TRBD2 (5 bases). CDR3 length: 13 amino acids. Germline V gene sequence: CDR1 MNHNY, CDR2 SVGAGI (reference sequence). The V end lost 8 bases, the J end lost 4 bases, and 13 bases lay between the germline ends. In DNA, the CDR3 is TGTGCCAGCTCCTTGGGAGTCTCAGATACGCAGTATTTT. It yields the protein CASSLGVSDTQYF.

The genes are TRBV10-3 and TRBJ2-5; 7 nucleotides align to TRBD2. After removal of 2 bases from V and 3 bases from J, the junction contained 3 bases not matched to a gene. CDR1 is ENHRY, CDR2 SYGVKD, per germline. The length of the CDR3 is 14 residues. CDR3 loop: CAISERGTKETQYF. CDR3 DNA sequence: TGTGCCATCAGTGAGAGAGGGACTAAAGAGACCCAGTACTTC.

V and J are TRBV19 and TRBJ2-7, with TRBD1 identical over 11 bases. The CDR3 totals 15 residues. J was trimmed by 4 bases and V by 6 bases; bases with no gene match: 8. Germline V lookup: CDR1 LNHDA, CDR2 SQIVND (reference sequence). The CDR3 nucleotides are TGTGCCAGTAGCCTCGGACAGGGGGCGCCTTACGAGCAGTACTTC. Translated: CASSLGQGAPYEQYF.

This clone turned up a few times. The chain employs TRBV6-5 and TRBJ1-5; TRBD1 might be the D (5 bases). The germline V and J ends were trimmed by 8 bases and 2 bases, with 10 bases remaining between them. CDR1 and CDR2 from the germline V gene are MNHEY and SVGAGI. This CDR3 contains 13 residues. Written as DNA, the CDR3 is TGTGCCAGCCCGGGGGGAGGCAATCAGCCCCAGCATTTT. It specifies CASPGGGNQPQHF.

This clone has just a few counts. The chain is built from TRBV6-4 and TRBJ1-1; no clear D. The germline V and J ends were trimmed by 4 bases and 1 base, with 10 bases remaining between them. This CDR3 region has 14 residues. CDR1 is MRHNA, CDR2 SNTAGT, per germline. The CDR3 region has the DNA TGTGCCAGCAGTGCCAACCCAGGGAACACTGAAGCTTTCTTT. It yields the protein CASSANPGNTEAFF.

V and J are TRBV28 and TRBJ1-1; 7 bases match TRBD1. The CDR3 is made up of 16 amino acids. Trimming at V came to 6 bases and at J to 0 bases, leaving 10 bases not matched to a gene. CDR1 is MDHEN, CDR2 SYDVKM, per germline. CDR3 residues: CASSLNTGQMNTEAFF. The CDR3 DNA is TGTGCCAGCAGCTTAAATACGGGACAGATGAACACTGAAGCTTTCTTT.

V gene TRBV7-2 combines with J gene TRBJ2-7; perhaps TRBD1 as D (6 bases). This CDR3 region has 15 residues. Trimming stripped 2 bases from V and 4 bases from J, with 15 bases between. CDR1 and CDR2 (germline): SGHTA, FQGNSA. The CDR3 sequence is CASSLQQGVVYEQYF. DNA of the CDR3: TGTGCCAGCAGCTTACAACAGGGTGTCGTGTACGAGCAGTACTTC.

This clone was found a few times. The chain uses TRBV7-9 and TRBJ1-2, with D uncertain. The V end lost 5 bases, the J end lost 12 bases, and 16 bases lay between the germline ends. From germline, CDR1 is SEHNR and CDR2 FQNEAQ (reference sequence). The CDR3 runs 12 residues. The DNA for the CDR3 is TGTGCCAGCAGCATCGGACGCTCGGAACACACCTTC. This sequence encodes CASSIGRSEHTF.

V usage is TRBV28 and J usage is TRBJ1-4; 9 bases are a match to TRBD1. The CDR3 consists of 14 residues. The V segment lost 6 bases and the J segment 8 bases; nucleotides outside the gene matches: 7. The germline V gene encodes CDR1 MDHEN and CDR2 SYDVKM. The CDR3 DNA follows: TGTGCCAGCAGCTCGGGACAGGGAAAGGAAAAACTGTTTTTT. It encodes CASSSGQGKEKLFF.

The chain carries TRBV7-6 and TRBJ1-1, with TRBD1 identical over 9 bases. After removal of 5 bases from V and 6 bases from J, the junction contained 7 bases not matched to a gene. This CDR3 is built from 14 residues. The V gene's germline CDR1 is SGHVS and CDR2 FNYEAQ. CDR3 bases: TGTGCCAGCAGCGTCACAGGGGGCGCGTCTGAAGCTTTCTTT. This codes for CASSVTGGASEAFF.

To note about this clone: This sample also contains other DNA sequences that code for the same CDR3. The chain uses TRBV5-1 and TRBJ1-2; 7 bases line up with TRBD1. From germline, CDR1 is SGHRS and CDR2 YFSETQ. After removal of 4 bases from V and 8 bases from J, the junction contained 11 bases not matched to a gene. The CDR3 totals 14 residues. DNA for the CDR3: TGCGCCAGCAGCAGGGGGCAGGGTGCATGGGGCTACACCTTC. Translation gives CASSRGQGAWGYTF.

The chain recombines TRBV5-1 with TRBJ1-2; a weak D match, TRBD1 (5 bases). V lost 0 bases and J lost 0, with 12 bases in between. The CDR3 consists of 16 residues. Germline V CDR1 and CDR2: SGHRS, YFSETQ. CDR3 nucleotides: TGCGCCAGCAGCTTGGGGGGCAGAGGGACTAACTATGGCTACACCTTC. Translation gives CASSLGGRGTNYGYTF.

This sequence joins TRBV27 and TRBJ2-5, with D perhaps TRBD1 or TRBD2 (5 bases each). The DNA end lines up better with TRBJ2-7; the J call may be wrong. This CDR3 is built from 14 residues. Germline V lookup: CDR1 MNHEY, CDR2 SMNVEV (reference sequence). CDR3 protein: CASTSGGGIHEQYF. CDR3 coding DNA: TGTGCCAGCACCTCTGGGGGTGGTATCCACGAGCAGTACTTC.

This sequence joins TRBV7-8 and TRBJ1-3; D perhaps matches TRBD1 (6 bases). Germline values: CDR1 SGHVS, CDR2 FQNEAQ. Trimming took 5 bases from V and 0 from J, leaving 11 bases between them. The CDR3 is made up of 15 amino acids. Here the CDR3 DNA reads TGTGCCAGCAGCCCCGGACAGAACTCTGGAAACACCATATATTTT. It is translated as CASSPGQNSGNTIYF.

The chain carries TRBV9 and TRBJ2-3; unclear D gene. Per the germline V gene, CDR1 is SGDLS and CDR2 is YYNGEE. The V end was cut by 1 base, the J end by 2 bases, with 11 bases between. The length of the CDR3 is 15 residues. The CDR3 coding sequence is TGTGCCAGCAGCGTATCCAGCGCCCTCACAGATACGCAGTATTTT. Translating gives CASSVSSALTDTQYF.

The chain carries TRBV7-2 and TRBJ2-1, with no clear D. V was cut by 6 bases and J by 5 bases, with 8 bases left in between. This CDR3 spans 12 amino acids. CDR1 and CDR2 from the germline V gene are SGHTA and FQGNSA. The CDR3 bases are TGTGCCAGCAGACGATTGAACAATGAGCAGTTCTTC. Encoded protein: CASRRLNNEQFF.

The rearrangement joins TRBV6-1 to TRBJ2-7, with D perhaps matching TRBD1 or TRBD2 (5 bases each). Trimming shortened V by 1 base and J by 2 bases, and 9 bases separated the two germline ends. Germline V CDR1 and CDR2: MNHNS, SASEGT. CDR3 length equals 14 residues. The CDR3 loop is CASSEEGPTYEQYF. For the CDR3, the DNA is TGTGCCAGCAGTGAAGAGGGACCAACCTACGAGCAGTACTTC.

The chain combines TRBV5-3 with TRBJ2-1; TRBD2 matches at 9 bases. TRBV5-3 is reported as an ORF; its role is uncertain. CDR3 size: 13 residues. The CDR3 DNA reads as TGTGCTCTTAAAGCGGGGGGTCACAATGAGCAGTTCTTC. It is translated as CALKAGGHNEQFF.